This entry lists 13 T cell receptor beta chains sequenced from one sample in a study of blood T cells in healthy people across ages. Together with a sample-barcoded 5' primer, a J-beta primer mix was included in a second PCR lasting about 6 to 11 cycles. MiXCR was run by TCRdb on the 5' RACE reads, yielding one entry per CDR3 protein. The data contain roughly 2 million distinct CDR3 sequences, roughly 49% of them singletons. Sequencing input: blood. All receptors derive from a woman aged 40-49 years in good health.

This clonotype was seen only a few times. V is TRBV28 and J is TRBJ2-1, with 7 bases aligning to TRBD2. The CDR3 runs to 15 residues. Trimming at V came to 3 bases and at J to 4 bases, leaving 6 bases not matched to a gene. Per germline, CDR1 MDHEN and CDR2 SYDVKM. CDR3 sequence (DNA): TGTGCCAGCAGTTTGCTAGCGGTTCTTTACAATGAGCAGTTCTTC. Its protein product is CASSLLAVLYNEQFF.

This rearrangement joins TRBV7-9 to TRBJ2-5; 8 bases match TRBD1. The germline V gene has CDR1 SEHNR and CDR2 FQNEAQ (reference sequence). V gave up 6 bases and J gave up 3 bases; unmatched junction bases: 6. This CDR3 comprises 14 residues. The CDR3 loop reads CASRKTGEEETQYF. In nucleotides, the CDR3 is TGTGCCAGCAGAAAGACAGGGGAAGAAGAGACCCAGTACTTC.

The V and J genes are TRBV5-6 and TRBJ2-1; 9 nucleotides line up with TRBD2. This CDR3 spans 17 amino acids. The germline gives CDR1 SGHDT, CDR2 YYEEEE. Trimming at V came to 1 base and at J to 4 bases, leaving 9 bases not matched to a gene. CDR3 amino acids: CASSLSVLAGKYNEQFF. The CDR3 coding sequence is TGTGCCAGCAGCTTGTCGGTCCTAGCGGGGAAATACAATGAGCAGTTCTTC.

This clonotype was detected once. The V gene is TRBV2, the J gene TRBJ1-1; D gene ambiguous. Trimming removed 6 bases at V and 1 base at J, with 15 bases between. This CDR3 region has 15 residues. Per the germline V gene, CDR1 is SNHLY and CDR2 is FYNNEI. Here the CDR3 reads CASRADGARNTEAFF. CDR3 DNA sequence: TGTGCCAGCAGGGCCGACGGAGCTCGGAACACTGAAGCTTTCTTT.

This clonotype was detected only a few times. The junction shows a germline mismatch at one end, possibly a read error. The chain is built from TRBV7-7 and TRBJ2-5; D possibly corresponds to TRBD2 (5 bases). The CDR3 extends over 16 amino acids. Germline V CDR1 and CDR2: SSHAT, FNYEAQ (reference sequence). CDR3 region: CASSLALIAAEETQYF. CDR3 coding DNA: TGTGCTAGCAGCTTAGCGCTCATCGCAGCCGAAGAGACCCAGTACTTC.

Regarding this clonotype: One end of the junction is discordant with germline, which a read error may explain. In DNA form, the CDR3 reads TGTGCCTGCAGACGAGGGGGACTAGCTAACTATGGCTACACCTTC. Encoded protein: CACRRGGLANYGYTF. The chain links TRBV27 to TRBJ1-2; possibly TRBD1 for D (6 bases). CDR1 MNHEY and CDR2 SMNVEV come from the germline V gene (reference sequence). The CDR3 covers 15 residues.

This chain joins TRBV7-9 and TRBJ2-7; TRBD1 might be the D (5 bases). The DNA end lines up better with TRBJ2-5; the J call may be wrong. The CDR3 covers 12 residues. Germline V gene data show CDR1 as SEHNR and CDR2 as FQNEAQ (reference sequence). The CDR3 loop reads CASGYPQGTQYF. CDR3 coding DNA: TGTGCCAGCGGCTACCCCCAGGGGACCCAGTACTTC.

This clonotype appeared a few times. The V gene is TRBV4-2, the J gene TRBJ2-3, with D unresolved. CDR1 and CDR2 (germline): LGHNA, YNFKEQ. This CDR3 spans 12 amino acids. Trimming took 3 bases from V and 4 from J, leaving 5 bases between them. CDR3 region: CASSHLSDTQYF. CDR3 nucleotides: TGTGCCAGCAGCCACCTATCAGATACGCAGTATTTT.

The chain recombines TRBV20-1 with TRBJ2-6; 7 bases agree with TRBD2. V dropped 1 base and J dropped 0; count of bases not matched to a gene: 6. The CDR3 is 17 residues long. Germline V CDR1 and CDR2: DFQATT, SNEGSKA (reference sequence). DNA of the CDR3: TGCAGTGCTAGAGCGGGGGGTAGAGGCTCTGGGGCCAACGTCCTGACTTTC. This sequence encodes CSARAGGRGSGANVLTF.

V is TRBV28 and J is TRBJ1-2, with 8 bases lining up with TRBD1. After removal of 2 bases from V and 4 bases from J, the junction contained 9 bases not matched to a gene. CDR1 and CDR2 (germline): MDHEN, SYDVKM. The CDR3 length is 16 residues. The CDR3 reads CASSLTRTGWSYGYTF. The DNA for the CDR3 is TGTGCCAGCAGTTTAACACGGACAGGGTGGAGCTATGGCTACACCTTC.

This chain links TRBV20-1 with TRBJ1-2; D perhaps matches TRBD1 (5 bases). Deletions cut 0 bases from V and 6 bases from J, with 14 bases between. Germline V gene sequence: CDR1 DFQATT, CDR2 SNEGSKA (reference sequence). The length of the CDR3 is 14 residues. For the CDR3, the DNA is TGCAGTGCTAGAGATCTTTTTCTGGGGGATGGCTACACCTTC. It translates to CSARDLFLGDGYTF.

The genes are TRBV7-2 and TRBJ2-3, with D perhaps being TRBD1 or TRBD2 (5 bases each). Trimming shortened V by 7 bases and J by 1 base, and 12 bases separated the two germline ends. The CDR3 has 14 amino acids. The germline gives CDR1 SGHTA, CDR2 FQGNSA. The CDR3 nucleotides are TGTGCCAGCACTCAGGGTAGCGGCACAGATACGCAGTATTTT. Translation: CASTQGSGTDTQYF.

This rearrangement joins TRBV20-1 to TRBJ2-3; D ambiguous. V lost 3 bases to trimming and J lost 6 bases, with 10 bases between them. Germline lookup yields CDR1 DFQATT and CDR2 SNEGSKA (reference sequence). The CDR3 consists of 12 residues. Here the CDR3 DNA reads TGCAGTGCTAGGCCGGATAGTGATACGCAGTATTTT. Its translation: CSARPDSDTQYF.